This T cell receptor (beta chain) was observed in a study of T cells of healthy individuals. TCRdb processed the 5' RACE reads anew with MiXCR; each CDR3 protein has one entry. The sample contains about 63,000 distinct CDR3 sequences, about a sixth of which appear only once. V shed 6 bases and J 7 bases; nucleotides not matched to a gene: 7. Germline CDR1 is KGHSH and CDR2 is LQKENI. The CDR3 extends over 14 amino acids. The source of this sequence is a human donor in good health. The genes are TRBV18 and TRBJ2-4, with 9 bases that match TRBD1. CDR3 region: CASSPGQGGNIQYF. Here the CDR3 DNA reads TGTGCCAGCTCCCCGGGACAGGGCGGCAACATTCAGTACTTC.